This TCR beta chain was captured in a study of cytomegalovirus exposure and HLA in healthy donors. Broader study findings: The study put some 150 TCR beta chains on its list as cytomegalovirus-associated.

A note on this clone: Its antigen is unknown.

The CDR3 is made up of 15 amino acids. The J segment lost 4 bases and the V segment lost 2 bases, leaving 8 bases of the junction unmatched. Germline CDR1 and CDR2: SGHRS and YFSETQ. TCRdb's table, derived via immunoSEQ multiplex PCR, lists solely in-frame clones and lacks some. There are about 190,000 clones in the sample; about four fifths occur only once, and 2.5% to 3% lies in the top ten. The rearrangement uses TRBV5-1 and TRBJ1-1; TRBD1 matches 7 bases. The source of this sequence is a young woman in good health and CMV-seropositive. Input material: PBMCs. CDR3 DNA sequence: TGCGCCAGCAGCTTAACAGGGGATCAGGGCACTGAAGCTTTCTTT. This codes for CASSLTGDQGTEAFF.